These 23 T cell receptor beta chains were sequenced from one sample in a study of human T cells and chemical hapten exposure. Time point of the sample: pre-sensitization, week 0. Treatment specified: therapeutic diphenylcyclopropenone sensitization with weekly scalp DPC. TCRdb passed the RACE reads through MiXCR, listing each CDR3 protein once. Among 250,000 or so distinct CDR3 sequences listed, about 9.4% were seen once. The material was whole blood, obtained in connection with sensitization to the hapten diphenylcyclopropenone (DPC). Receptors originate from a woman aged 40 to 50 with alopecia areata. Some clones in this sample may be carry-over from other donors' samples.

J is TRBJ2-7 and V is TRBV6-1, with no clear D. V was pared by 7 bases and J by 1 base, with 14 bases between. Germline CDR1 is MNHNS and CDR2 is SASEGT. This CDR3 is 14 amino acids long. The CDR3, as DNA: TGTGCCAGCATTAGTTCTACCGGGTCCTACGAGCAGTACTTC. Translation gives CASISSTGSYEQYF.

This clonotype was seen a handful of times. The chain employs TRBV29-1 and TRBJ1-1; a weak D match, TRBD1 (5 bases). The CDR3 has 13 amino acids. V lost 2 bases and J 1 base, leaving 8 bases between the germline ends. CDR1 SQVTM and CDR2 ANQGSEA come from the germline V gene. CDR3 amino acids: CSVEKRGNTEAFF. For the CDR3, the DNA is TGCAGCGTTGAAAAAAGGGGGAACACTGAAGCTTTCTTT. Complete variable domain (other parts from reference TRBV29-1 and TRBJ1-1): SAVISQKPSRDICQRGTSLTIQCQVDSQVTMMFWYRQQPGQSLTLIATANQGSEATYESGFVIDKFPISRPNLTFSTLTVSNMSPEDSSIYLCSVEKRGNTEAFFGQGTRLTVV.

V gene TRBV5-5 combines with J gene TRBJ2-7, with 11 bases identical to TRBD2. The germline CDR1 and CDR2 sequences are SGHKS and YYEKEE (reference sequence). CDR3 length: 16 amino acids. The V gene end was trimmed by 3 bases and the J gene end by 2 bases; junction bases not matched to a gene: 7. CDR3 bases: TGTGCCAGCAGCTACGAGACTAGCGGGATCACCTACGAGCAGTACTTC. It yields the protein CASSYETSGITYEQYF.

This chain connects TRBV12-3 or TRBV12-4 to TRBJ1-4, with D unclear. The CDR3 consists of 15 residues. V was cut by 3 bases and J by 0 bases, with 8 bases left in between. CDR3 coding DNA: TGTGCCAGCAGTTTCACGGGTCCAACTAATGAAAAACTGTTTTTT. Its translation is CASSFTGPTNEKLFF.

This sequence joins TRBV7-9 and TRBJ2-7; TRBD1 aligns across 7 bases. Germline V CDR1 and CDR2: SEHNR, FQNEAQ (reference sequence). CDR3 length equals 14 residues. V lost 5 bases, J lost 3 bases, and 7 bases stayed unmatched. CDR3: CASSTRDRLYEQYF. CDR3 nucleotide sequence: TGTGCCAGCAGCACCCGGGACAGACTCTACGAGCAGTACTTC.

The rearrangement links TRBV5-1 to TRBJ1-2; D uncertain. The V gene lost 0 bases and the J gene lost 3 bases, with 6 bases spanning the gap. This CDR3 spans 13 amino acids. From germline, CDR1 is SGHRS and CDR2 YFSETQ. DNA for the CDR3: TGCGCCAGCAGCTTGGAAGCCGACTATGGCTACACCTTC. Encoded protein: CASSLEADYGYTF. Based on the CDR3 plus reference TRBV5-1 and TRBJ1-2, the full variable domain is KAGVTQTPRYLIKTRGQQVTLSCSPISGHRSVSWYQQTPGQGLQFLFEYFSETQRNKGNFPGRFSGRQFSNSRSEMNVSTLELGDSALYLCASSLEADYGYTFGSGTRLTVV.

V usage is TRBV28 and J usage is TRBJ1-6; D might be TRBD1 (5 bases). Trimming left V 6 bases short and J 6 bases short, with 12 bases between. The CDR3 runs to 14 residues. Germline loops: CDR1 MDHEN, CDR2 SYDVKM. The CDR3 sequence: CASSRSRGNSPLHF. DNA for the CDR3: TGTGCCAGCAGCCGTTCGAGGGGTAATTCACCCCTCCACTTT. The full variable domain, in which reference TRBV28 and TRBJ1-6 provide the parts outside the CDR3, is DVKVTQSSRYLVKRTGEKVFLECVQDMDHENMFWYRQDPGLGLRLIYFSYDVKMKEKGDIPEGYSVSREKKERFSLILESASTNQTSMYLCASSRSRGNSPLHFGNGTRLTVT.

This clonotype was recorded a few times. This chain links TRBV6-2 or TRBV6-3 with TRBJ1-1; 8 positions match TRBD1. The CDR3 totals 17 residues. Trimming removed 3 bases from V and 1 base from J; junction bases left unmatched: 10. The V gene's germline CDR1 is MNHEY and CDR2 SVGEGT. CDR3 in amino acids: CASSYGRGPPPNTEAFF. CDR3 bases: TGTGCCAGCAGTTATGGCAGGGGGCCACCTCCGAACACTGAAGCTTTCTTT.

This clonotype showed up just a few times. V and J are TRBV7-9 and TRBJ2-7; D uncertain. CDR3 length: 14 residues. Germline CDR1 and CDR2: SEHNR and FQNEAQ (reference sequence). V dropped 1 base and J dropped 7 bases, with 14 bases sitting between them. The CDR3 DNA reads as TGTGCCAGCAGCTTAGGACGGGCTTTTGGGGAGCAGTACTTC. This sequence encodes CASSLGRAFGEQYF.

This clonotype has ten or more counts. This chain uses TRBV7-2 with TRBJ1-1, with 8 bases that match TRBD1. The germline gives CDR1 SGHTA, CDR2 FQGNSA. This CDR3 comprises 12 residues. V dropped 3 bases and J dropped 11; count of bases not matched to a gene: 5. CDR3 residues: CASSLNRGWAFF. DNA of the CDR3: TGTGCCAGCAGCTTGAACAGGGGGTGGGCTTTCTTT.

This clonotype was recorded many times. The chain links TRBV6-1 to TRBJ2-2; 8 bases are shared with TRBD2. The CDR3 loop spans 15 amino acids. Germline lookup yields CDR1 MNHNS and CDR2 SASEGT. V trimming: 1 base; J trimming: 9 bases; junction bases outside the gene matches: 7. For the CDR3, the DNA is TGTGCCAGCAGTGAAGATTTCGGGAGGGAGCGGGAGCTGTTTTTT. This translates into CASSEDFGRERELFF.

Only a few counts were recorded for this clonotype. V is TRBV5-1 and J is TRBJ2-6; a possible D gene is TRBD1 (5 bases). Germline-derived CDR1 and CDR2 are SGHRS and YFSETQ. The CDR3 totals 15 residues. V gave up 5 bases and J gave up 0 bases, with 9 bases separating them. CDR3 in DNA: TGCGCCAGCAGACAGGACAACTCTGGGGCCAACGTCCTGACTTTC. Amino acids: CASRQDNSGANVLTF.

The table lists this clonotype with many counts. The CDR3 loop reads CASSLGDRATEAFF. The CDR3 bases are TGTGCCAGCAGTTTAGGGGACAGGGCCACTGAAGCTTTCTTT. The J gene is TRBJ1-1, the V gene TRBV28; 9 positions agree with TRBD1. Trimming cost V 2 bases and J 4 bases; bases outside gene matches: 2. Germline CDR1 and CDR2: MDHEN and SYDVKM. The CDR3 sequence is 14 residues long.

V and J are TRBV4-3 and TRBJ1-3; no firm D call. V gave up 0 bases and J gave up 2 bases, with 14 bases separating them. The CDR3 runs 17 residues. Germline V gene lookup returns CDR1 LGHNA and CDR2 YSLEER. CDR3 sequence reads: CASSQDALTGTGNTIYF. The CDR3 DNA reads as TGCGCCAGCAGCCAAGATGCCCTAACGGGGACTGGAAACACCATATATTTT.

The J gene is TRBJ2-1, the V gene TRBV2, with D perhaps matching TRBD1 (5 bases). Germline V gene data show CDR1 as SNHLY and CDR2 as FYNNEI. Trimming took off 6 bases at V and 4 bases at J, with 16 bases between the two ends. The CDR3 is 15 residues long. CDR3 DNA: TGTGCCAGCAGCGCGGAACAAGACAGTTACAATGAGCAGTTCTTC. Protein sequence: CASSAEQDSYNEQFF.

The chain links TRBV29-1 to TRBJ2-7, with TRBD2 as a possible D gene (5 bases). Germline CDR1 reads SQVTM; CDR2 reads ANQGSEA. The CDR3 sequence is 16 residues long. Between the trimmed V and J ends, which lost 1 base and 0 bases, there was a span of 16 bases. For the CDR3, the DNA is TGCAGCGTTGAAGGGTCGGCGGGTAGCAACTCCTACGAGCAGTACTTC. It specifies CSVEGSAGSNSYEQYF.

The chain combines TRBV5-6 with TRBJ1-1; no reliable D call. The germline V gene encodes CDR1 SGHDT and CDR2 YYEEEE. This CDR3 region has 14 residues. V was clipped by 0 bases and J by 1 base, with 7 bases between them. The CDR3 is CASSLGRPNTEAFF. The CDR3 coding sequence is TGTGCCAGCAGCTTGGGCCGACCGAACACTGAAGCTTTCTTT.

V gene TRBV20-1 combines with J gene TRBJ2-3; D might be TRBD2 (6 bases). CDR1 and CDR2 (germline): DFQATT, SNEGSKA (reference sequence). This CDR3 is 13 amino acids long. Trimming stripped 5 bases from V and 4 bases from J, with 13 bases between. Here the CDR3 reads CSAGGNRADTQYF. The DNA of the CDR3 is TGCAGTGCTGGCGGGAATCGAGCAGATACGCAGTATTTT.

In its sample, this clonotype was seen a few times. The rearrangement joins TRBV12-3 or TRBV12-4 to TRBJ1-2; tentatively, D is TRBD1 (5 bases). V lost 4 bases to trimming and J lost 10 bases, with 16 bases between them. The CDR3 loop spans 13 amino acids. The CDR3 region is CASSSPGRIDYTF. CDR3 DNA sequence: TGTGCCAGCAGTTCACCGGGACGTATCGACTACACCTTC.

Only a few counts were recorded for this clonotype. The rearrangement uses TRBV20-1 and TRBJ2-1; D call uncertain. The germline gives CDR1 DFQATT, CDR2 SNEGSKA (reference sequence). The CDR3 loop spans 12 amino acids. Deletions cut 1 base from V and 7 bases from J, with 8 bases between. The CDR3, as DNA: TGCAGTGCTAGAGGGCCCCTAAATGAGCAGTTCTTC. Its translation: CSARGPLNEQFF.

The V gene is TRBV12-3 or TRBV12-4, the J gene TRBJ2-7; either TRBD1 or TRBD2 may fit D (5 bases each). The V and J ends lost 2 bases and 3 bases respectively, with 11 bases between them. The CDR3 contains 14 residues. The CDR3 loop is CASSLIGGVYEQYF. The CDR3 DNA sequence: TGTGCCAGCAGTTTAATTGGGGGAGTCTACGAGCAGTACTTC.

The genes are TRBV5-1 and TRBJ2-3; 15 bases agree with TRBD2. The CDR3 has 16 amino acids. Trimming cost V 4 bases and J 6 bases; bases outside gene matches: 6. Germline CDR1 is SGHRS and CDR2 is YFSETQ. CDR3 region: CASSTGTSGRTDTQYF. CDR3 nucleotide sequence: TGCGCCAGCAGCACCGGGACTAGCGGGAGGACCGATACGCAGTATTTT.

This clonotype was recorded at least ten times. The chain carries TRBV29-1 and TRBJ1-5, with 7 bases that match TRBD1. The CDR3 is 15 residues long. V dropped 5 bases and J dropped 5; count of bases not matched to a gene: 12. Germline V gives CDR1 SQVTM, CDR2 ANQGSEA. The DNA of the CDR3 is TGCAGCGTTCGACTTACAGGGGCAAGGGATCAGCCCCAGCATTTT. Translation: CSVRLTGARDQPQHF.